A selection of T cell receptor beta chains follows, all from one sample in a study of regulatory T cells in long-lasting Graves disease. TCRdb reprocessed the multiplex PCR reads with MiXCR, giving one entry per CDR3 protein. The sample gives some 500,000 distinct CDR3 sequences, approximately 13% of which show up once; about 9.1% is in the top ten. These same data were also listed under a study on T cells in Graves' hyperthyroidism and ophthalmopathy.

The material sequenced was peripheral blood mononuclear cells (PBMCs), taken at new diagnosis, from a patient treated with antithyroid drugs. Receptor source: a young man with Graves disease. CDR3s include the opening cysteine and the closing phenylalanine or tryptophan. A D gene is named only where the DNA matches it firmly. A row's size may be missing; if present it is once, few, many or a size class.

J gene: TRBJ2-1
V gene: TRBV10-3
D gene: TRBD2
clone size: few
CDR3 protein: CALSGAGSYNEQFF
CDR3 DNA: TGTGCCCTAAGCGGGGCGGGCTCCTACAATGAGCAGTTCTTC

J gene: TRBJ2-2
V gene: TRBV11-3
D gene: .
clone size: many
CDR3 protein: CASSPGPPNGELFF
CDR3 DNA: TGTGCCAGCAGCCCGGGACCCCCAAATGGGGAGCTGTTTTTT

J gene: TRBJ2-2
V gene: TRBV6-2/TRBV6-3
D gene: TRBD1
clone size: many
CDR3 protein: CASRTGGAYTGELFF
CDR3 DNA: TGTGCCAGCAGAACAGGGGGCGCGTACACCGGGGAGCTGTTTTTT

J gene: TRBJ1-5
V gene: TRBV2
D gene: TRBD1
clone size: many
CDR3 protein: CASRDPGQLDIYSNQPQHF
CDR3 DNA: TGTGCCAGCAGGGATCCGGGACAGCTAGACATATATAGCAATCAGCCCCAGCATTTT

J gene: TRBJ2-7
V gene: TRBV5-1
D gene: .
clone size: .
CDR3 protein: CASSLNLDYPYEQYF
CDR3 DNA: TGCGCCAGCAGCTTGAATCTGGACTATCCCTACGAGCAGTACTTC

J gene: TRBJ2-7
V gene: TRBV6-2/TRBV6-3
D gene: TRBD2
clone size: many
CDR3 protein: CASSVSGTSGSSEQYF
CDR3 DNA: TGTGCCAGCAGTGTCTCCGGGACTAGCGGGAGTAGCGAGCAGTACTTC

J gene: TRBJ1-2
V gene: TRBV29-1
D gene: .
clone size: many
CDR3 protein: CSVEVSVGGYTF
CDR3 DNA: TGCAGCGTTGAAGTAAGTGTCGGTGGCTACACCTTC

J gene: TRBJ2-1
V gene: TRBV2
D gene: .
clone size: many
CDR3 protein: CASSEGQSRQFF
CDR3 DNA: TGTGCCAGCAGTGAAGGGCAGTCAAGGCAGTTCTTC

J gene: TRBJ2-2
V gene: TRBV11-2
D gene: .
clone size: many
CDR3 protein: CASSISGTGELFF
CDR3 DNA: TGTGCCAGCAGCATAAGCGGCACCGGGGAGCTGTTTTTT

J gene: TRBJ1-4
V gene: TRBV28
D gene: .
clone size: many
CDR3 protein: CASNLGEKLFF
CDR3 DNA: TGTGCCAGCAACCTTGGGGAAAAACTGTTTTTT

J gene: TRBJ1-6
V gene: TRBV2
D gene: .
clone size: .
CDR3 protein: CASRPGGYSPLHF
CDR3 DNA: TGTGCCAGCCGCCCCGGGGGTTATTCACCCCTCCACTTT

J gene: TRBJ2-5
V gene: TRBV24-1
D gene: .
clone size: few
CDR3 protein: CATSDLGEGSQETQYF
CDR3 DNA: TGTGCCACCAGTGATTTAGGAGAGGGGAGCCAAGAGACCCAGTACTTC

J gene: TRBJ2-1
V gene: TRBV3-1
D gene: TRBD2
clone size: many
CDR3 protein: CASSQRLSGRGNEQFF
CDR3 DNA: TGTGCCAGCAGCCAGCGACTGAGCGGGAGGGGCAATGAGCAGTTCTTC

J gene: TRBJ1-1
V gene: TRBV25-1
D gene: .
clone size: .
CDR3 protein: CASSAPLARGTEAFF
CDR3 DNA: TGTGCCAGCAGTGCCCCGCTGGCTAGGGGAACTGAAGCTTTCTTT